This T cell receptor beta chain was identified during a study of Ad26.COV2.S vaccination and SARS-CoV-2 variants. Treatment specified: over 15 received Ad26.COV2.S at low or high dose, single or two shots; about 5 received placebo; per-sample allocation not given. Sampling was performed 63 days after the first vaccine or placebo injection. In germline, CDR1 is SGDLS, CDR2 YYNGEE. This CDR3 is built from 15 residues. The V end was cut by 0 bases, the J end by 5 bases, with 14 bases between. The data were produced by immunoSEQ multiplex PCR, yet TCRdb's version contains in-frame clones alone and is incomplete. The table has 330,000 or so clones, roughly 90% seen once.

The sequence was collected from a person aged 18-65 years who received the Ad26.COV2.S COVID-19 vaccine or a placebo. The specimen was peripheral blood, collected in a trial of Ad26.COV2.S vaccine versus placebo. The V call is TRBV9, the J call TRBJ1-2, with TRBD1 as a possible D gene (5 bases). This CDR3 reads CASSVGGAGQYGYTF. The CDR3 DNA sequence: TGTGCCAGCAGCGTAGGAGGGGCGGGGCAGTATGGCTACACCTTC. Together with reference TRBV9 and TRBJ1-2, the CDR3 gives the full variable domain: DSGVTQTPKHLITATGQRVTLRCSPRSGDLSVYWYQQSLDQGLQFLIQYYNGEERAKGNILERFSAQQFPDLHSELNLSSLELGDSALYFCASSVGGAGQYGYTFGSGTRLTVV.